This is a list of T cell receptor beta chains from one sample in a study of Tregs in tolerant kidney transplant recipients. Profiling relied on immunoSEQ multiplex PCR, and the TCRdb table lists in-frame clones only, not all of them. The table includes some 250,000 clones, 65% to 85% detected once. The sample was CD4+ T cells from blood. Receptor source: a human donor in good health. The CDR3 runs from the conserved cysteine through the conserved F or W. Fields, in order: clone size, D gene, V gene, J gene, CDR3 DNA, CDR3 protein. The D gene is left open where the match is weak. Clone sizes are given selectively: once, few, many, or a class where the clone is expanded.

>-|-|TRBV15|TRBJ2-7
TGTGCCACCAGCAGAGGGCGAGCAGGTAGCTCCTACGAGCAGTACTTC
CATSRGRAGSSYEQYF
>-|-|TRBV2|TRBJ1-6
TGTGCCAGCAGTGAAGAGGGAGGGGTAACCTCACCCCTCCACTTT
CASSEEGGVTSPLHF
>-|TRBD1|TRBV19|TRBJ1-5
TGTGCCAGTATAACCGGACAGGGAGGAAATCAGCCCCAGCATTTT
CASITGQGGNQPQHF
>-|TRBD1|TRBV5-5|TRBJ2-7
TGTGCCAGCAGCCCCCGGGACAGGCCATCAGACGAGCAGTACTTC
CASSPRDRPSDEQYF
>-|-|TRBV11-2|TRBJ2-7
TGTGCCAGCAGCTTAGTGCGACAGACTGAGCAGTACTTC
CASSLVRQTEQYF
>-|-|TRBV5-1|TRBJ2-1
TGCGCCAGCAGCTGGGGCAGCTCCTACAATGAGCAGTTCTTC
CASSWGSSYNEQFF
>-|-|TRBV19|TRBJ2-1
TGTGCCAGTAGTTCCAGACAGGTGATCTACAATGAGCAGTTCTTC
CASSSRQVIYNEQFF
>-|-|TRBV29-1|TRBJ1-1
TGCAGCGTTGTAGGGCCTGGAGAAGGCCGTGAAGCTTTCTTT
CSVVGPGEGREAFF
>-|-|TRBV25-1|TRBJ1-3
TGTGCCAGCAGTGACTTCACAGGAGCTGGAAACACCATATATTTT
CASSDFTGAGNTIYF
>-|TRBD1|TRBV6-6|TRBJ2-1
TGTGCCAGCAGCCAAGGTCTAGGACAGGGGAACAATGAGCAGTTCTTC
CASSQGLGQGNNEQFF
>-|TRBD2|TRBV5-1|TRBJ2-5
TGCGCCAGCAGCTTGGGACTAGCGGGAATTCAAGAGACCCAGTACTTC
CASSLGLAGIQETQYF
>-|TRBD1|TRBV5-6|TRBJ2-7
TGTGCCAGCAGCTTGGGGTGGACAGGGGTCATCTACGAGCAGTACTTC
CASSLGWTGVIYEQYF
>-|-|TRBV6-4|TRBJ2-2
TGTGCCAGCAGTGACGCTCCCCAGAACACCGGGGAGCTGTTTTTT
CASSDAPQNTGELFF
>-|-|TRBV30|TRBJ2-7
TGTGCCTGGAGCGCAAACGGAATCTACGAGCAGTACTTC
CAWSANGIYEQYF
>many|-|TRBV2|TRBJ1-2
TGTGCCAGCACCCCTCGCTACCCAAATGGCTACACCTTC
CASTPRYPNGYTF
>-|-|TRBV5-1|TRBJ1-5
TGCGCCAGGCTAGTATGGGGTTTTCAGCCCCAGCATTTT
CARLVWGFQPQHF
>-|TRBD2|TRBV4-2|TRBJ2-1
TGTGCCAGCAGCCAAGTTTCCAGCGGGAGCCTCCGCTCCTACAATGAGCAGTTCTTC
CASSQVSSGSLRSYNEQFF
>-|TRBD1|TRBV6-5|TRBJ1-1
TGTGCCAGCAGTTACAGGGGGCAGGACACTGAAGCTTTCTTT
CASSYRGQDTEAFF
>-|-|TRBV5-4|TRBJ1-2
TGTGCCAGCAGCTTGGAAACCTATGGCTACACCTTC
CASSLETYGYTF
>-|TRBD1|TRBV19|TRBJ2-7
TGTGCCAGTAGTTCCAGGACAGGCTCCTACGAGCAGTACTTC
CASSSRTGSYEQYF
>-|-|TRBV5-4|TRBJ2-5
TGTGCCAGCAGCTTTGGCCCTTTGGAGACCCAGTACTTC
CASSFGPLETQYF
>-|TRBD2|TRBV30|TRBJ2-1
TGTGCCTGGAATAGCGGGAGTTCATACAATGAGCAGTTCTTC
CAWNSGSSYNEQFF
>-|-|TRBV11-3|TRBJ2-7
TGTGCCAGCAGCTTAGGGGGTTCAGGCACCTACGAGCAGTACTTC
CASSLGGSGTYEQYF
>-|TRBD2|TRBV5-1|TRBJ2-5
TGCGCCAGCAGCTCGGGACTAGCGTCGGAGACCCAGTACTTC
CASSSGLASETQYF
>-|-|TRBV5-1|TRBJ1-4
TGCGCCAGCAGACTCGGGGGGCCGGGTAATGAAAAACTGTTTTTT
CASRLGGPGNEKLFF
>once|-|TRBV13|TRBJ2-1
TGTGCCAGCAGCACCACCCCCGGGATCCTCCCCCATGAGCAGTTCTTC
CASSTTPGILPHEQFF
>-|-|TRBV5-8|TRBJ2-5
TGTGCCAGCAGCTTGTACGGCCAAGAGACCCAGTACTTC
CASSLYGQETQYF
>-|-|TRBV10-1|TRBJ2-2
TGCGCCAGCAACAGTAACACCGGGGAGCTGTTTTTT
CASNSNTGELFF
>-|TRBD1|TRBV14|TRBJ1-1
TGTGCCAGCAGCCGGCAGACAGGGTTCACTGAAGCTTTCTTT
CASSRQTGFTEAFF
>-|-|TRBV6-1|TRBJ1-5
TGTGCCAGCAGCGGACGACAGGATAGCAATCAGCCCCAGCATTTT
CASSGRQDSNQPQHF
>-|-|TRBV19|TRBJ2-2
TGTGCCAGTAGTAGGGGGACGGTGAACACCGGGGAGCTGTTTTTT
CASSRGTVNTGELFF
>once|-|TRBV11-1|TRBJ2-5
TGTGCCAGCTCCTACAGGGCCACCCAGTACTTC
CASSYRATQYF
>-|-|TRBV9|TRBJ2-5
TGTGCCAGCAGCGTAGGACAGGCGGGGGAGACCCAGTACTTC
CASSVGQAGETQYF
>-|-|TRBV10-3|TRBJ1-2
TGTGCCATCAGACAGACTGCTGCTTATGGCTACACCTTC
CAIRQTAAYGYTF
>-|-|TRBV5-1|TRBJ2-7
TGCGCCAGCACCAGTTCCACCTACGAGCAGTACTTC
CASTSSTYEQYF
>once|TRBD1|TRBV19|TRBJ1-2
TGTGCCAGTAGTATCCTTGGGACAGCGAGGGTCGACTATGGCTACACCTTC
CASSILGTARVDYGYTF
>-|-|TRBV19|TRBJ1-1
TGTGCCAGTAGTGTACCAGGGGTGGGGACTGAAGCTTTCTTT
CASSVPGVGTEAFF
>-|-|TRBV19|TRBJ1-2
TGTGCCAGTAGCCCCCCGCCGGGACGGCCGCGAGAAGGCTACACCTTC
CASSPPPGRPREGYTF
>-|TRBD2|TRBV5-4|TRBJ2-7
TGTGCCAGCAGCCCGCGGCTAGCGGGAGGAACCACCTACGAGCAGTACTTC
CASSPRLAGGTTYEQYF
>-|-|TRBV30|TRBJ2-6
TGTGCCTGGAGTTACTCCTCTGGGGCCAACGTCCTGACTTTC
CAWSYSSGANVLTF
>-|-|TRBV30|TRBJ1-1
TGTGCCTGGACAGGGATGAACACTGAAGCTTTCTTT
CAWTGMNTEAFF
>-|TRBD1|TRBV7-9|TRBJ1-4
TGTGCCAGCAGCGAGGTCAACAGGGGCGCCGCAATTTCGCTGTTTTTT
CASSEVNRGAAISLFF
>-|-|TRBV11-2|TRBJ1-4
TGTGCCAGCAGCTTGAGGAGGGGCACTAATGAAAAACTGTTTTTT
CASSLRRGTNEKLFF
>once|-|TRBV15|TRBJ1-5
TGTGCCACCAGCAGAGATGGTGCCCGACAAACACAGCCCCAGCATTTT
CATSRDGARQTQPQHF
>-|TRBD2|TRBV30|TRBJ2-1
TGTGCCTGGAGTAAAAGGCGGAGCGGGAGGGCCGGGTACAATGAGCAGTTCTTC
CAWSKRRSGRAGYNEQFF
>once|-|TRBV7-2|TRBJ2-7
TGTGCCAGCAGCTTAGCGCATGGGGGGCTCTACGAGCAGTACTTC
CASSLAHGGLYEQYF
>-|-|TRBV7-9|TRBJ1-1
TGTGCCAGCAGCTTAGGGGGGGCAGGGCTTCAGCGTGCTGAAGCTTTCTTT
CASSLGGAGLQRAEAFF
>-|TRBD1|TRBV19|TRBJ2-7
TGTGCCAGTAGTATAGCCCACGACAGGGGAGCCAACTACGAGCAGTACTTC
CASSIAHDRGANYEQYF
>few|-|TRBV6-1|TRBJ1-2
TGTGCCAGCAGGGGAGGGTCAAGGAGCTATGGCTACACCTTC
CASRGGSRSYGYTF
>-|-|TRBV11-2|TRBJ1-4
TGTGCCAGCAGCTGGGATTATAATGAAAAACTGTTTTTT
CASSWDYNEKLFF
>-|-|TRBV30|TRBJ1-2
TGTGCCTTACACCGAGGGGTCTTTAACTATGGCTACACCTTC
CALHRGVFNYGYTF
>-|TRBD2|TRBV7-6|TRBJ2-7
TGTGCCAGCTCCGAACCGGGACTAGCGCCCGGGGAGCAGTACTTC
CASSEPGLAPGEQYF
>-|-|TRBV11-2|TRBJ1-4
TGTGCCAGCAGTTCGAGCGGGACATTTAATGAAAAACTGTTTTTT
CASSSSGTFNEKLFF
>-|-|TRBV6-4|TRBJ2-7
TGTGCCAGCAGCCCTCAGCCTAGCTCCTACGAGCAGTACTTC
CASSPQPSSYEQYF
>once|TRBD2|TRBV9|TRBJ2-7
TGTGCCAGCAGCGTAGACCTAGCGGGGGTATACGAGCAGTACTTC
CASSVDLAGVYEQYF
>-|-|TRBV5-1|TRBJ1-5
TGCGCCAGCAGCTGGAGGATTCAGCCCCAGCATTTT
CASSWRIQPQHF
>-|-|TRBV7-9|TRBJ1-2
TGTGCCAGCAGCGTACAGGGAGGCAATGGCTACACCTTC
CASSVQGGNGYTF
>once|TRBD1|TRBV18|TRBJ2-2
TGTGCCAGCTCACCATGGCAGGGGGACACCGGGGAGCTGTTTTTT
CASSPWQGDTGELFF
>-|-|TRBV7-3|TRBJ1-1
TGTGCCAGCAGCTTAAATACACTGAACACTGAAGCTTTCTTT
CASSLNTLNTEAFF